This record looks at one T cell receptor (beta chain) sequence and its context. The antigen remains unidentified. This sample stems from a study of cytomegalovirus exposure and HLA in healthy donors. Broader study findings: Later genetic work tied a missense DCLRE1C variant to beta-chain V and J trimming. Most CMV-associated TCR beta chains were later found to appear HLA-restricted.

Vbeta (60) and Jbeta (13) primers were used in the PCR. As handled by the study authors: Later, an analysis found 80 million or so unique TCR beta chains, and roughly 9.9 million of these were shared. The repertoire was sequenced with immunoSEQ multiplex PCR; TCRdb's copy has only in-frame clones and lacks some. That table gives V, J and clone size, and the DNA gave D and trimming. The sample consists of about 210,000 clones, about 80% of them appearing once. Trimming removed 3 bases from V and 9 bases from J; junction bases left unmatched: 9. This CDR3 comprises 15 residues. The V gene's germline CDR1 is LNHDA and CDR2 SQIVND (reference sequence).

The TCR was taken from a male donor in good health and CMV-seronegative. The chain recombines TRBV19 with TRBJ2-1, with TRBD2 identical over 9 bases. Sample: PBMCs. CDR3 in DNA: TGTGCCAGTAGTATGGGTAGTAGCGGGGGCCCTGAGCAGTTCTTC. Amino acid sequence: CASSMGSSGGPEQFF. The full variable domain, with the rest looked up from reference TRBV19 and TRBJ2-1, is DGGITQSPKYLFRKEGQNVTLSCEQNLNHDAMYWYRQDPGQGLRLIYYSQIVNDFQKGDIAEGYSVSREKKESFPLTVTSAQKNPTAFYLCASSMGSSGGPEQFFGPGTRLTVL.